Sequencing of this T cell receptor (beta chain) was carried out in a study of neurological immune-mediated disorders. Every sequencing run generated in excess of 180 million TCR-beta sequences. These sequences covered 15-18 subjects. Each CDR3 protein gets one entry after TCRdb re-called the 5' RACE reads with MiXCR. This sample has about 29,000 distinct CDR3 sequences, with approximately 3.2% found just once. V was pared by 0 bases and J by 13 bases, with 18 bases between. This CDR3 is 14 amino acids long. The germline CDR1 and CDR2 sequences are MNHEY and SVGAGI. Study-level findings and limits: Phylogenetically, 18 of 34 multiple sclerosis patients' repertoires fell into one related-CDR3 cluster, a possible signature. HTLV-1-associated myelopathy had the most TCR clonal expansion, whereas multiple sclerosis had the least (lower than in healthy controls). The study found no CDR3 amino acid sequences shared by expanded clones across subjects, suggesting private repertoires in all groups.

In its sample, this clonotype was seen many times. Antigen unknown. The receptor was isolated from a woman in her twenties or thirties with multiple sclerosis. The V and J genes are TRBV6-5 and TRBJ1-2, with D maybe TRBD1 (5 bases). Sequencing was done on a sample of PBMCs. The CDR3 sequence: CASSYSAGKMEGTF. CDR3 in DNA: TGTGCCAGCAGTTACTCGGCAGGGAAAATGGAAGGCACCTTC.